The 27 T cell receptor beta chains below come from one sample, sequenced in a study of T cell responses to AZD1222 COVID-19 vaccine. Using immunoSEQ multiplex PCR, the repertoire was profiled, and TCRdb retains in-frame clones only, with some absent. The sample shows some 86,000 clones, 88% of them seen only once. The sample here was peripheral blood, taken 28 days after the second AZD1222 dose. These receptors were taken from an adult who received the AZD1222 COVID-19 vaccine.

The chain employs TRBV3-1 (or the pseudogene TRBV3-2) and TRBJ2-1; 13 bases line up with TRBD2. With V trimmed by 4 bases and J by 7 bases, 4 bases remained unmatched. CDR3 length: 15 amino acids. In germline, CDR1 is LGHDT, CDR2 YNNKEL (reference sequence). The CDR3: CASSPLAGGKNEQFF. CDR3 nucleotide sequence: TGTGCCAGCAGCCCACTAGCGGGAGGGAAGAATGAGCAGTTCTTC.

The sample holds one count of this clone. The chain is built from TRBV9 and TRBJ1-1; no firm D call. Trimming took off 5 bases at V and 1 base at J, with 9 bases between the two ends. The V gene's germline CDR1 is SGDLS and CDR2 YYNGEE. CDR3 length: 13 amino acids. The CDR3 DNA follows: TGTGCCAGCAGGTCCGCCGGGAACACTGAAGCTTTCTTT. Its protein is CASRSAGNTEAFF.

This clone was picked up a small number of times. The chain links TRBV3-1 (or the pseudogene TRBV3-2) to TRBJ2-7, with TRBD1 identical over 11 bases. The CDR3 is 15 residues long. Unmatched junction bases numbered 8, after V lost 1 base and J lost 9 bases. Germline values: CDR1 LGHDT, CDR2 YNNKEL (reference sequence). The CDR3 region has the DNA TGTGCCAGCAGCCAAGGGGCCGGACAGGGGGCGAGGCAGTACTTC. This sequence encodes CASSQGAGQGARQYF.

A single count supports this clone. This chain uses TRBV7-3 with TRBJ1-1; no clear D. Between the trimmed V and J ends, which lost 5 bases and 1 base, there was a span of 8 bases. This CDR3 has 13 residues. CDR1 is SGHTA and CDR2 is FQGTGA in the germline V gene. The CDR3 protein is CASSLHTNTEAFF. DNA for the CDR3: TGTGCCAGCAGCCTTCATACGAACACTGAAGCTTTCTTT.

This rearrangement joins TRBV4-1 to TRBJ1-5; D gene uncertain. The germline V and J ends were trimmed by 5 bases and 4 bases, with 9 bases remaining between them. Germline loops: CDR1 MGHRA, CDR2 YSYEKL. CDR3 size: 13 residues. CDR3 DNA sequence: TGCGCCAGCAGCTTGAAGGTGAATCAGCCCCAGCATTTT. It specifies CASSLKVNQPQHF.

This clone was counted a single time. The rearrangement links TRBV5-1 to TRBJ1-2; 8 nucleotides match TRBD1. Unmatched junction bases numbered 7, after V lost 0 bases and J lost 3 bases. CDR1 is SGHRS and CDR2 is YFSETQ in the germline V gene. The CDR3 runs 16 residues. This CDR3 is CASSLAPDRVDYGYTF. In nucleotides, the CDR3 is TGCGCCAGCAGCTTGGCCCCGGACAGGGTTGACTATGGCTACACCTTC.

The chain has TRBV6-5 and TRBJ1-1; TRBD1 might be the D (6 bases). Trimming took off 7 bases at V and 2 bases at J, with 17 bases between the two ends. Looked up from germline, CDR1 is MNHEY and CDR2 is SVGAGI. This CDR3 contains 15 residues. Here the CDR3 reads CASTRTQGYNTEAFF. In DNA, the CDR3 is TGTGCCAGCACTCGAACTCAGGGGTACAACACTGAAGCTTTCTTT.

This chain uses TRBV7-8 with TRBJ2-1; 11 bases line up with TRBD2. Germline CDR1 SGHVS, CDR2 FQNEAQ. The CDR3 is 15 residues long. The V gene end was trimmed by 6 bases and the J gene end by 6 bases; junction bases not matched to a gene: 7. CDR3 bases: TGTGCCAGCAGACCCGGACTAGCGGGCTTCAATGAGCAGTTCTTC. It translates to CASRPGLAGFNEQFF.

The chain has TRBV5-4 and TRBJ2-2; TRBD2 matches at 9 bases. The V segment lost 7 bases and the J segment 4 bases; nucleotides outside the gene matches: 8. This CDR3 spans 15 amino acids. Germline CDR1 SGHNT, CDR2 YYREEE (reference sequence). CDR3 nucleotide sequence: TGTGCCAGCGGGGCGGGAGGGCCCGGCACCGGGGAGCTGTTTTTT. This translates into CASGAGGPGTGELFF.

CDR3 sequence reads: CSGESYNEQFF. The CDR3 DNA reads TGCAGTGGGGAAAGTTACAATGAGCAGTTCTTC. The chain employs TRBV20-1 and TRBJ2-1; D gene ambiguous. CDR1 and CDR2 (germline): DFQATT, SNEGSKA (reference sequence). Trimming took off 7 bases at V and 4 bases at J, with 8 bases between the two ends. This CDR3 contains 11 residues.

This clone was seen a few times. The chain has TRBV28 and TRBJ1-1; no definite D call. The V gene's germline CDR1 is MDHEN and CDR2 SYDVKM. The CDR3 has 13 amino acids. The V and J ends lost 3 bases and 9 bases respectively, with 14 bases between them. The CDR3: CASSLSLQRKAFF. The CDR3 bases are TGTGCCAGCAGTTTGTCCCTACAGCGGAAAGCTTTCTTT. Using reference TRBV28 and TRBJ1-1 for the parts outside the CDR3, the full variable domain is DVKVTQSSRYLVKRTGEKVFLECVQDMDHENMFWYRQDPGLGLRLIYFSYDVKMKEKGDIPEGYSVSREKKERFSLILESASTNQTSMYLCASSLSLQRKAFFGQGTRLTVV.

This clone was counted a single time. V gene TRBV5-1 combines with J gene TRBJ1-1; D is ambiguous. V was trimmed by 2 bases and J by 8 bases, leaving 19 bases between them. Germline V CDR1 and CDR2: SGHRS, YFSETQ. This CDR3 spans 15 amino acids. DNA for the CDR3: TGCGCCAGCAGCTTCGCCGCGGCCACGGGGTCGGAAGCTTTCTTT. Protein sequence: CASSFAAATGSEAFF.

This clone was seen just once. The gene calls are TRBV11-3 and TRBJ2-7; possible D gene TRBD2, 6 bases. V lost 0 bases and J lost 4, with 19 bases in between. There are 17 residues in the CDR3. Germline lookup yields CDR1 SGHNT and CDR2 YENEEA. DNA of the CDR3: TGTGCCAGCAGCTTAGATGTGGCGGGGCCGAAAGAATACGAGCAGTACTTC. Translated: CASSLDVAGPKEYEQYF.

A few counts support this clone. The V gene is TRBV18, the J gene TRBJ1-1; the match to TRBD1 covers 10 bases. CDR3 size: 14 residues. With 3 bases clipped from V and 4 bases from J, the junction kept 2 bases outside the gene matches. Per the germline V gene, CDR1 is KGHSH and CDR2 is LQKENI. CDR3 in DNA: TGTGCCAGCTCACCGGGACAGGGGTTCACTGAAGCTTTCTTT. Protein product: CASSPGQGFTEAFF.

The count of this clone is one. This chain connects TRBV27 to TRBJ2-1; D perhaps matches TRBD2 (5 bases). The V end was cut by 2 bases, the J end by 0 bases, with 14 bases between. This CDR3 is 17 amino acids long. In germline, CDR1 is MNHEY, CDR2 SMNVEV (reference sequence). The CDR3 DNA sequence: TGTGCCAGCAGTTTAACGCCTCTTCGGGACTCCTACAATGAGCAGTTCTTC. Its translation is CASSLTPLRDSYNEQFF.

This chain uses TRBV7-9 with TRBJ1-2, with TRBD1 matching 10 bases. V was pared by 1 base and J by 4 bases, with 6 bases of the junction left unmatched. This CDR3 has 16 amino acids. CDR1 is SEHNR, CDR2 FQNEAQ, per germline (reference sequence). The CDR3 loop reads CASSLGPDRGGYGYTF. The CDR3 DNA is TGTGCCAGCAGCTTAGGGCCGGACAGGGGGGGCTATGGCTACACCTTC.

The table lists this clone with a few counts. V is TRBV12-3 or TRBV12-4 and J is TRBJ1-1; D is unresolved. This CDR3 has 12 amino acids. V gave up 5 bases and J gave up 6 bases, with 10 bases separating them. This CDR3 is CASSHLRSEAFF. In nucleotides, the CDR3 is TGTGCCAGCAGTCATCTCCGCTCTGAAGCTTTCTTT.

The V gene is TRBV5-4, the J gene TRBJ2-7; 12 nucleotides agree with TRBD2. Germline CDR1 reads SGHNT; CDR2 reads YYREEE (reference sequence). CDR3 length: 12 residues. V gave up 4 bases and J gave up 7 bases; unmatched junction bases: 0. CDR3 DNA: TGTGCCAGCAGCGGACTAGCGGGAGAGCAGTACTTC. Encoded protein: CASSGLAGEQYF.

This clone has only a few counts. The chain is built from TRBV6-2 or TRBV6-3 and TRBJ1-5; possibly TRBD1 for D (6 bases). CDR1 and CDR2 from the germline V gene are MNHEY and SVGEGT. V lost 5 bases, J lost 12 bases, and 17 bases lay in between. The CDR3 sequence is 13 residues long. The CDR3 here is CASSPLRGVLQHF. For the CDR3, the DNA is TGTGCCAGCAGTCCCCTGAGGGGGGTTCTCCAGCATTTT.

The CDR3 DNA reads as TGTGCCAGTAGATGGGGGGGGTACACTGAAGCTTTCTTT. Its protein product is CASRWGGYTEAFF. This chain uses TRBV19 with TRBJ1-1; D perhaps matches TRBD1 (5 bases). Germline loops: CDR1 LNHDA, CDR2 SQIVND (reference sequence). The CDR3 consists of 13 residues. The ends were cut back, 6 bases at V and 3 bases at J, with 11 bases in the middle.

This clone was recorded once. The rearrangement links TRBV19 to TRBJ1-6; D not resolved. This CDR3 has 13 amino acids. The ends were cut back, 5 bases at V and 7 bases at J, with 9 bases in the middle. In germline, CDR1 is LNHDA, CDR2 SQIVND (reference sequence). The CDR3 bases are TGTGCCAGTAGTCCGGAACCAAATTCACCCCTCCACTTT. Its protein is CASSPEPNSPLHF.

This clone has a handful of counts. CDR3 in DNA: TGTGCCAGTAGTAGAAACAGGGGGAACACTGAAGCTTTCTTT. Protein: CASSRNRGNTEAFF. The chain combines TRBV19 with TRBJ1-1; 7 nucleotides line up with TRBD1. The germline CDR1 and CDR2 sequences are LNHDA and SQIVND (reference sequence). This CDR3 has 14 residues. Trimming cost V 4 bases and J 1 base; bases outside gene matches: 3.

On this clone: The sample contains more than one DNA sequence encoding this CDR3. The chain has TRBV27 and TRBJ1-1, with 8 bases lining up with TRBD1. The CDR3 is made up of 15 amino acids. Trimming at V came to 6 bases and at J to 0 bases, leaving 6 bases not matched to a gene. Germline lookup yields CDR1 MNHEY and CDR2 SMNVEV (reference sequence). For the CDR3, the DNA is TGTGCCAGCAGCCCCACAGGGGGTATGAACACTGAAGCTTTCTTT. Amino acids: CASSPTGGMNTEAFF.

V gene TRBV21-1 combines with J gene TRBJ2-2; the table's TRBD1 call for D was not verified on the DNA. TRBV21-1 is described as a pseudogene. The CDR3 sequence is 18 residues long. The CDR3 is CASSQSRDRESVTGELFF. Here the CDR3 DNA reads TGTGCCAGCAGCCAGTCCCGGGACAGGGAATCGGTCACCGGGGAGCTGTTTTTT.

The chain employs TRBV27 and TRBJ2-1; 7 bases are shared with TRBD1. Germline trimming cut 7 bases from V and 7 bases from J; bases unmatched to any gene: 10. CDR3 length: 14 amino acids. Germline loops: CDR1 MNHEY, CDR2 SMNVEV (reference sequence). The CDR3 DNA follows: TGTGCCAGCACTCCGTGGGACAGCTTTAATGAGCAGTTCTTC. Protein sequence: CASTPWDSFNEQFF.

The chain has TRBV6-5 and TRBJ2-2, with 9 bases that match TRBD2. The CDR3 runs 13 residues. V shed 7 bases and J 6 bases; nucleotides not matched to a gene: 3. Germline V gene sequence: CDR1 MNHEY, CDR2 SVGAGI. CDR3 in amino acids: CASKAGGAGELFF. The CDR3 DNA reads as TGTGCCAGCAAGGCGGGAGGGGCCGGGGAGCTGTTTTTT.

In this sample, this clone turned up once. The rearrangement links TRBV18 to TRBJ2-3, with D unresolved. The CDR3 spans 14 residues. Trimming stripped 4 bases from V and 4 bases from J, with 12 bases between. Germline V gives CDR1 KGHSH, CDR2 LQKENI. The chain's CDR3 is CASSLVLPPDTQYF. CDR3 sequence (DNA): TGTGCCAGCTCACTGGTTCTTCCTCCAGATACGCAGTATTTT.